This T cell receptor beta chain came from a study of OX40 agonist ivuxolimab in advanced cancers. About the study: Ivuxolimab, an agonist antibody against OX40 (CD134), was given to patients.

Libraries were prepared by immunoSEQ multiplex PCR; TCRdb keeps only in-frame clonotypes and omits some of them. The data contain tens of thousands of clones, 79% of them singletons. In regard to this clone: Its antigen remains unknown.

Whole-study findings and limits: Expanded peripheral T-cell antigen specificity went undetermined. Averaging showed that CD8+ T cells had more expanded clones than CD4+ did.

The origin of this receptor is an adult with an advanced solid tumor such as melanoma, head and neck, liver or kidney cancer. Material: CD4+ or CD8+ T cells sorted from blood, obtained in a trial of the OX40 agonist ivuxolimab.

This CDR3 is CASSLNPSGPTDTQYF. The CDR3 DNA sequence: TGTGCCAGCAGCTTAAATCCGAGTGGTCCCACAGATACGCAGTATTTT. V gene TRBV7-2 combines with J gene TRBJ2-3, with no clear D. This CDR3 contains 16 residues. Germline values: CDR1 SGHTA, CDR2 FQGNSA. Trimming shortened V by 2 bases and J by 2 bases, and 14 bases separated the two germline ends.